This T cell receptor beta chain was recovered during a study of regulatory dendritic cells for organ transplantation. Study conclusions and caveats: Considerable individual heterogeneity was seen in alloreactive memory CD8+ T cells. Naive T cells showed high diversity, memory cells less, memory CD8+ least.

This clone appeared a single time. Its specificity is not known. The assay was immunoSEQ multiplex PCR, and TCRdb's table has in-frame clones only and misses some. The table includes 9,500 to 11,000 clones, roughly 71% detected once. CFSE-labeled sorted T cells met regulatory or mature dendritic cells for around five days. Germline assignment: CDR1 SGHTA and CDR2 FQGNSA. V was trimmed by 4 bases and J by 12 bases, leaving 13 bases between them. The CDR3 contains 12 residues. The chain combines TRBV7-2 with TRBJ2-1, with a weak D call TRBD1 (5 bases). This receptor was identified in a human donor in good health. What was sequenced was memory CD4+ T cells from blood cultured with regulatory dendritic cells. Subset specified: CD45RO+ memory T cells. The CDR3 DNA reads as TGTGCCAGCAGCTCGGCAGGGTGGGTGCAGTTCTTC. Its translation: CASSSAGWVQFF.